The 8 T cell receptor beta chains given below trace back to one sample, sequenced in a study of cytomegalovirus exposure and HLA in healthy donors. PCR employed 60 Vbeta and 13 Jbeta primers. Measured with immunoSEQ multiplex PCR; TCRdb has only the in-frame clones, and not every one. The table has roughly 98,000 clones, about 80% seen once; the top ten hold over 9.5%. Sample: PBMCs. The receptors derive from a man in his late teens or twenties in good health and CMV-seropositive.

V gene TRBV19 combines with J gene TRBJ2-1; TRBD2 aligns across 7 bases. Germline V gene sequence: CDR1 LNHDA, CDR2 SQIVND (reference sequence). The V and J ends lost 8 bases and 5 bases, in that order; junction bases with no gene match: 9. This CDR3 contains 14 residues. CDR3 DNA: TGTGCCAGTTGCCGGGGAGGGCAGGACAATGAGCAGTTCTTC. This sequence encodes CASCRGGQDNEQFF.

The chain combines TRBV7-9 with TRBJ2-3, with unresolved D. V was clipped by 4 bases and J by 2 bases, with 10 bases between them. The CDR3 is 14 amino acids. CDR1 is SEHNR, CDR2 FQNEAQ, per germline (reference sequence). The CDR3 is CASSSQLSTDTQYF. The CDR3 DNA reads TGTGCCAGCAGCTCACAGCTGTCCACAGATACGCAGTATTTT. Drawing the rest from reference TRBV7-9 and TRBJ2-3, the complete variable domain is DTGVSQNPRHKITKRGQNVTFRCDPISEHNRLYWYRQTLGQGPEFLTYFQNEAQLEKSRLLSDRFSAERPKGSFSTLEIQRTEQGDSAMYLCASSSQLSTDTQYFGPGTRLTVL.

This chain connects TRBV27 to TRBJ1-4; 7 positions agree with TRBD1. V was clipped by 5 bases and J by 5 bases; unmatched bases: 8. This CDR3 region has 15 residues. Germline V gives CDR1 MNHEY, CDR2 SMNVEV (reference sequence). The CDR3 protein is CASSPRQGRNEKLFF. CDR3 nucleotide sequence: TGTGCCAGCAGTCCCCGACAGGGTAGAAATGAAAAACTGTTTTTT.

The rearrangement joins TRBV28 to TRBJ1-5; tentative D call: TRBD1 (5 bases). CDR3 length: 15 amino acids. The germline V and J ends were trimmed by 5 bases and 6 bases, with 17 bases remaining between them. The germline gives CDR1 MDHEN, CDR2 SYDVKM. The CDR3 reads CASSPIIQGSQPQHF. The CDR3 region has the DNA TGTGCCAGCAGTCCTATTATTCAGGGAAGTCAGCCCCAGCATTTT.

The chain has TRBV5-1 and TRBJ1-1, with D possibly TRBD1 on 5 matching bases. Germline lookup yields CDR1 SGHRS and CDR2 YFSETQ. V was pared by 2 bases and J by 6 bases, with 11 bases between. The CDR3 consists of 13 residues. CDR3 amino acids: CASSLRDSSEAFF. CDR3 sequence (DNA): TGCGCCAGCAGCTTAAGAGACAGCTCTGAAGCTTTCTTT.

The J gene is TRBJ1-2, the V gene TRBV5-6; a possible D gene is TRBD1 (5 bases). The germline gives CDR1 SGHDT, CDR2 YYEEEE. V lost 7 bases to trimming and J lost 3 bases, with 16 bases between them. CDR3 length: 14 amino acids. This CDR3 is CASPPRGRYYGYTF. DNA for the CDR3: TGTGCCAGCCCCCCGCGGGGCCGGTACTATGGCTACACCTTC.

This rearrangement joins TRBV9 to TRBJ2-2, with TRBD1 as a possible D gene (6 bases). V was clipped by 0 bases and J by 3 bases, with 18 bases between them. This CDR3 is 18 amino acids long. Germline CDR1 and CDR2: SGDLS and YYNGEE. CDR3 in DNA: TGTGCCAGCAGCGTAGGAGGGGCTGCTAGGGGGTACACCGGGGAGCTGTTTTTT. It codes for CASSVGGAARGYTGELFF. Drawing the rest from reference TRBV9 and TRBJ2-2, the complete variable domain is DSGVTQTPKHLITATGQRVTLRCSPRSGDLSVYWYQQSLDQGLQFLIQYYNGEERAKGNILERFSAQQFPDLHSELNLSSLELGDSALYFCASSVGGAARGYTGELFFGEGSRLTVL.

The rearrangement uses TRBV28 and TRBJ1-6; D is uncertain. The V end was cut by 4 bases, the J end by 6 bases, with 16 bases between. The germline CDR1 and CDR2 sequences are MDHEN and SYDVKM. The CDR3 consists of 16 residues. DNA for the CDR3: TGTGCCAGCAGTTCCCCGGGGATAGGGTCTAATTCACCCCTCCACTTT. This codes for CASSSPGIGSNSPLHF. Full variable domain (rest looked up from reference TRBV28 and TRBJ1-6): DVKVTQSSRYLVKRTGEKVFLECVQDMDHENMFWYRQDPGLGLRLIYFSYDVKMKEKGDIPEGYSVSREKKERFSLILESASTNQTSMYLCASSSPGIGSNSPLHFGNGTRLTVT.